The 13 T cell receptor beta chains presented below share a single source sample, sequenced in a study of T cells in Graves' hyperthyroidism and ophthalmopathy. From RNA transcripts, TCR beta CDR3 regions were amplified. First-round RT-PCR with HTBI primers amplified the TCR CDR3 region. TCRdb re-called the multiplex PCR reads with MiXCR, one entry per CDR3 protein. The sample lists around 620,000 distinct CDR3 sequences, 13% to 15% occurring once. Source material: blood. The receptors originated from a young woman with Graves' ophthalmopathy.

This clonotype was seen only a few times. This may come from a read error, since a much larger clone is one base off. The chain is built from TRBV7-3 and TRBJ2-2, with 9 positions matching TRBD2. CDR3 length: 20 residues. CDR1 and CDR2 from the germline V gene are SGHTA and FQGTGA. Unmatched junction bases numbered 21, after V lost 5 bases and J lost 5 bases. The CDR3 region has the DNA TGTGCCAGCAGCCCACACCCATCCGCCGGAGCGGGAGGTGGGACCGGGGAGCTGTTTTTT. This sequence encodes CASSPHPSAGAGGGTGELFF.

This clonotype was recorded many times. This chain connects TRBV11-1 to TRBJ2-7; D uncertain. The length of the CDR3 is 16 residues. Germline assignment: CDR1 SGHAT and CDR2 FQDESV (reference sequence). V lost 5 bases and J lost 2, with 19 bases in between. CDR3 amino acids: CASSLISNGQTYEQYF. DNA of the CDR3: TGTGCCAGCAGCCTCATCTCCAACGGGCAGACCTACGAGCAGTACTTC.

This clonotype was observed many times. The chain recombines TRBV9 with TRBJ2-7; possibly TRBD1 or TRBD2 for D (6 bases each). With 4 bases removed from V and 3 bases from J, the gap between germline ends came to 14 bases. CDR1 and CDR2 from the germline V gene are SGDLS and YYNGEE. This CDR3 has 14 residues. The CDR3 coding sequence is TGTGCCAGCAGCAGGGGGGCCAGGGACTACGAGCAGTACTTC. This gives the protein CASSRGARDYEQYF. The full variable domain, its missing parts supplied by reference TRBV9 and TRBJ2-7, is DSGVTQTPKHLITATGQRVTLRCSPRSGDLSVYWYQQSLDQGLQFLIQYYNGEERAKGNILERFSAQQFPDLHSELNLSSLELGDSALYFCASSRGARDYEQYFGPGTRLTVT.

This clonotype has a count of ten or more. The V gene is TRBV24-1, the J gene TRBJ2-5; no definite D call. The CDR3 spans 16 residues. CDR1 KGHDR and CDR2 SFDVKD come from the germline V gene. V lost 0 bases, J lost 0 bases, and 10 bases lay in between. The CDR3: CATSDLVQVNQETQYF. The CDR3 DNA reads as TGTGCCACCAGTGATTTGGTGCAGGTGAACCAAGAGACCCAGTACTTC.

This clonotype was recorded a few times. The CDR3 here is CASSLGGVGRVYEQYF. For the CDR3, the DNA is TGTGCCAGCAGCTTAGGAGGAGTGGGGCGGGTCTACGAGCAGTACTTC. The V gene is TRBV13, the J gene TRBJ2-7; D may correspond to TRBD1 or TRBD2 (5 bases each). V was pared by 0 bases and J by 3 bases, with 15 bases between. The V gene's germline CDR1 is PRHDT and CDR2 FYEKMQ (reference sequence). The CDR3 sequence is 16 residues long.

The table lists this clonotype with a few counts. The V gene is TRBV6-1, the J gene TRBJ2-2, with D unresolved. CDR1 is MNHNS and CDR2 is SASEGT in the germline V gene. Trimming stripped 5 bases from V and 1 base from J, with 8 bases between. CDR3 length: 14 residues. The CDR3 coding sequence is TGTGCCAGCAGTTTGTATGAGAACACCGGGGAGCTGTTTTTT. This translates into CASSLYENTGELFF.

This chain connects TRBV5-1 to TRBJ2-1; 11 nucleotides line up with TRBD2. Germline assignment: CDR1 SGHRS and CDR2 YFSETQ. Trimming at V came to 3 bases and at J to 4 bases, leaving 9 bases not matched to a gene. The CDR3 is 17 residues long. Here the CDR3 reads CASSSGVLAGEYNEQFF. Written as DNA, the CDR3 is TGCGCCAGCAGCTCTGGGGTACTAGCGGGAGAGTACAATGAGCAGTTCTTC.

In this sample, this clonotype turned up a few times. The chain recombines TRBV5-4 with TRBJ2-7, with D uncertain. Trimming left V 0 bases short and J 0 bases short, with 7 bases between. Germline V lookup: CDR1 SGHNT, CDR2 YYREEE (reference sequence). The CDR3 has 14 amino acids. The DNA for the CDR3 is TGTGCCAGCAGCTTGGGGATAGGCTCCTACGAGCAGTACTTC. Its protein is CASSLGIGSYEQYF.

The rearrangement links TRBV28 to TRBJ1-4, with D perhaps TRBD1 (6 bases). The CDR3 has 14 amino acids. The germline CDR1 and CDR2 sequences are MDHEN and SYDVKM. V was shortened by 6 bases and J by 1 base, with 9 bases between the two germline ends. The CDR3 loop is CASRPGQTNEKLFF. The CDR3 bases are TGTGCCAGCAGACCGGGACAAACTAATGAAAAACTGTTTTTT.

This clonotype was seen more than once but under ten times. This chain joins TRBV30 and TRBJ2-7; D may be TRBD1 (6 bases). Trimming cost V 3 bases and J 1 base, with 16 bases left between them. The germline V gene encodes CDR1 GTSNPN and CDR2 SVGIG (reference sequence). The CDR3 spans 15 residues. As DNA, the CDR3 is TGTGCCTGGAGCCTTCCCAGGACAGAATCCTACGAGCAGTACTTC. This sequence encodes CAWSLPRTESYEQYF.

This clonotype was counted at least ten times. The rearrangement links TRBV7-2 to TRBJ2-7; 11 bases are a match to TRBD1. Germline trimming cut 3 bases from V and 7 bases from J; bases unmatched to any gene: 5. The germline CDR1 and CDR2 sequences are SGHTA and FQGNSA. This CDR3 comprises 14 residues. In DNA, the CDR3 is TGTGCCAGCAGCTTTAGGGACAGGGGGGGGGAGCAGTACTTC. Amino acid sequence: CASSFRDRGGEQYF.

This clonotype was detected many times. The chain's CDR3 is CASSRSEGTQYF. Here the CDR3 DNA reads TGTGCCAGCAGCCGATCCGAGGGTACGCAGTATTTT. The chain couples TRBV28 to TRBJ2-3, with D possibly being TRBD2 (5 bases). This CDR3 is built from 12 residues. CDR1 MDHEN and CDR2 SYDVKM come from the germline V gene. Trimming removed 6 bases at V and 8 bases at J, with 12 bases between.

The chain employs TRBV6-2 or TRBV6-3 and TRBJ1-5; a possible D gene is TRBD1 (5 bases). Germline V gene data show CDR1 as MNHEY and CDR2 as SVGEGT. The length of the CDR3 is 13 residues. V lost 7 bases to trimming and J lost 5 bases, with 12 bases between them. This CDR3 reads CASTWGDYQPQHF. For the CDR3, the DNA is TGTGCCAGCACCTGGGGGGATTATCAGCCCCAGCATTTT.